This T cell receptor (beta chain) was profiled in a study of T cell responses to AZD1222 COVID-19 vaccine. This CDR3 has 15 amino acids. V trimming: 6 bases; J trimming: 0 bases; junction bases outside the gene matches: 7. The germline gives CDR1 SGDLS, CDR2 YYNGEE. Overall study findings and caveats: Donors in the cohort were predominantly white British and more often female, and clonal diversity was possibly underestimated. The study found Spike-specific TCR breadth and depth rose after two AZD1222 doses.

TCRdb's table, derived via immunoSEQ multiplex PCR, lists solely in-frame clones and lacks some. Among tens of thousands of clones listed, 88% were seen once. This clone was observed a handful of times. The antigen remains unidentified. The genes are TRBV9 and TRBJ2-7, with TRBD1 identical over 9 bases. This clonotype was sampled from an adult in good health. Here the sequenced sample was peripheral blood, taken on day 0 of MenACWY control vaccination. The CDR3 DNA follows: TGTGCCAGCACACCGGGACAGGGCCTCTCCTACGAGCAGTACTTC. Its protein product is CASTPGQGLSYEQYF.